Sequencing of this TCR beta chain was carried out in a study of glioma-infiltrating T cells. Study observations and caveats: CDR3 overlap between tissue and blood was very small.

This CDR3 is built from 15 residues. The germline V and J ends were trimmed by 1 base and 3 bases, with 13 bases remaining between them. Looked up from germline, CDR1 is SQVTM and CDR2 is ANQGSEA. TCR alpha and beta CDR3 regions were amplified from RNA using iRepertoire nested multiplex PCR. Tissue mRNA or PBMC total RNA, roughly 85-450 ng, went into one-step reverse transcription and amplification. TCRdb called the multiplex PCR reads again in MiXCR, with one record for every CDR3 protein. The sample yields some 85,000 distinct CDR3 sequences, around 23% seen once. This clonotype appeared many times. Antigen specificity is unknown.

The specimen was glioma tissue, nonneoplastic brain tissue, or PBMCs (not recorded which). V usage is TRBV29-1 and J usage is TRBJ2-1; no definite D call. The sequence was obtained from a human donor with low-grade glioma or glioblastoma, undergoing nonglioma brain surgery, or in good health (not recorded which). The CDR3 region is CSVEGKLRVYNEQFF. The CDR3 DNA reads TGCAGCGTTGAAGGGAAGCTAAGAGTCTACAATGAGCAGTTCTTC.